The next 28 T cell receptor beta chains were all read from a single sample in a study of beta chain features in type 1 diabetes (dated by TCRdb to the late 2010s). Preparation of the library involved the immunoSEQ multiplex PCR assay. The High Capacity cDNA Reverse Transcription Kit was used to reverse transcribe all of the isolated RNA, meaning that expressed TCRB transcripts were what got sequenced. TCRdb holds this immuneACCESS table with in-frame rearrangements only. Some clones are missing; in checked studies, unresolved V genes explain under half, and the rest has no known cause. The sample table holds fewer than 900,000 clones, of which about 17% were seen once. The ten largest account for 0.023% of the sample. Sequencing was done on a sample of naive CD4+ T cells from blood. This sample's cell subset or site label indicates: true naive CD4+ T cells. These receptors were taken from a woman younger than 35 in good health.

This clone was counted once. The chain's CDR3 is CASSLPSAGGVVNEQFF. CDR3 DNA sequence: TGTGCCAGCAGCCTTCCCTCTGCGGGAGGGGTAGTGAATGAGCAGTTCTTC. This sequence joins TRBV5-4 and TRBJ2-1; 9 bases line up with TRBD2. Unmatched junction bases numbered 15, after V lost 4 bases and J lost 7 bases. This CDR3 is 17 amino acids long. In germline, CDR1 is SGHNT, CDR2 YYREEE (reference sequence).

The chain links TRBV27 to TRBJ1-4; D might be TRBD1 (6 bases). The CDR3 consists of 18 residues. Deletions cut 5 bases from V and 7 bases from J, with 26 bases between. CDR1 is MNHEY, CDR2 SMNVEV, per germline (reference sequence). The CDR3 region is CASSPSPGVRFRGEKLFF. In DNA, the CDR3 is TGTGCCAGCAGTCCAAGTCCAGGGGTTCGGTTCCGGGGTGAAAAACTGTTTTTT.

The rearrangement joins TRBV4-3 to TRBJ2-2; tentatively, D is TRBD2 (6 bases). CDR1 is LGHNA and CDR2 is YSLEER in the germline V gene. This CDR3 has 17 amino acids. V lost 0 bases, J lost 0 bases, and 11 bases lay in between. The CDR3, as DNA: TGCGCCAGCAGCCAAGATAGCGGCCGAACGAACACCGGGGAGCTGTTTTTT. Residues: CASSQDSGRTNTGELFF.

This clone was seen only a few times. The chain employs TRBV29-1 and TRBJ2-6, with TRBD1 matching over 10 bases. Germline trimming cut 5 bases from V and 2 bases from J; bases unmatched to any gene: 12. CDR1 and CDR2 (germline): SQVTM, ANQGSEA. The CDR3 has 18 residues. The CDR3 spells CSVIDGQGGLAGANVLTF. CDR3 in DNA: TGCAGCGTTATAGATGGACAGGGGGGCTTAGCTGGGGCCAACGTCCTGACTTTC.

The V and J genes are TRBV7-9 and TRBJ2-5; D is perhaps TRBD1 (6 bases). Judging by the DNA end, TRBJ2-7 fits better; the J call may be wrong. Per the germline V gene, CDR1 is SEHNR and CDR2 is FQNEAQ (reference sequence). The CDR3 extends over 13 amino acids. The CDR3 DNA reads as TGTGCCAGCAGCCCCCGGACAGTCTACGAGCAGTACTTC. It translates to CASSPRTVYEQYF.

The table lists this clone with a few counts. The J gene is TRBJ1-1, the V gene TRBV27; TRBD1 agrees at 10 bases. Germline lookup yields CDR1 MNHEY and CDR2 SMNVEV (reference sequence). The CDR3 covers 14 residues. The V and J ends lost 7 bases and 1 base, in that order; junction bases with no gene match: 3. CDR3 nucleotide sequence: TGTGCCAGCAAAAGGACAGGGGGGAACACTGAAGCTTTCTTT. This gives the protein CASKRTGGNTEAFF.

This chain joins TRBV6-6 and TRBJ2-6; tentatively, D is TRBD1 (5 bases). The germline V and J ends were trimmed by 5 bases and 0 bases, with 11 bases remaining between them. This CDR3 is 16 amino acids long. Germline-derived CDR1 and CDR2 are MNHNY and SVGAGI (reference sequence). As DNA, the CDR3 is TGTGCCAGCAGTCGAGTAACAGGCTCTGGGGCCAACGTCCTGACTTTC. Translated: CASSRVTGSGANVLTF.

In its sample, this clone was seen a few times. The genes are TRBV7-2 and TRBJ2-5; D perhaps matches TRBD1 (6 bases). Germline V CDR1 and CDR2: SGHTA, FQGNSA. This CDR3 has 14 residues. V dropped 6 bases and J dropped 1 base, with 12 bases sitting between them. DNA for the CDR3: TGTGCCAGCAGTCACGGGACACGCCAAGAGACCCAGTACTTC. This gives the protein CASSHGTRQETQYF.

Remarks on this clone: The sample has other DNA sequences that encode this CDR3 too. The chain links TRBV28 to TRBJ1-1, with D unresolved. The CDR3 is made up of 12 amino acids. Germline V CDR1 and CDR2: MDHEN, SYDVKM. The germline V and J ends were trimmed by 3 bases and 1 base, with 3 bases remaining between them. The CDR3 bases are TGTGCCAGCAGTTTGTCGAACACTGAAGCTTTCTTT. Translation gives CASSLSNTEAFF.

With respect to this clone: Other DNA sequences of this sample code for an identical CDR3. V is TRBV7-2 and J is TRBJ1-1; no definite D call. V was clipped by 2 bases and J by 0 bases, with 7 bases between them. Per the germline V gene, CDR1 is SGHTA and CDR2 is FQGNSA. This CDR3 spans 14 amino acids. The CDR3: CASSLLGMNTEAFF. The CDR3 region has the DNA TGTGCCAGCAGCTTATTAGGTATGAACACTGAAGCTTTCTTT. Looking up the rest from reference TRBV7-2 and TRBJ1-1 gives the full variable domain: GAGVSQSPSNKVTEKGKDVELRCDPISGHTALYWYRQSLGQGLEFLIYFQGNSAPDKSGLPSDRFSAERTGGSVSTLTIQRTQQEDSAVYLCASSLLGMNTEAFFGQGTRLTVV.

This sequence joins TRBV5-1 and TRBJ1-2, with 7 bases matching TRBD1. Germline V gene data show CDR1 as SGHRS and CDR2 as YFSETQ. This CDR3 region has 15 residues. Losses at the gene ends were 4 bases for V and 3 bases for J; bases not matched to a gene: 9. The CDR3 DNA is TGCGCCAGCAGCCAAAATTCCGGGACAGACTATGGCTACACCTTC. As protein: CASSQNSGTDYGYTF.

The J gene is TRBJ2-7, the V gene TRBV25-1, with D possibly TRBD1 on 5 matching bases. Trimming took 0 bases from V and 9 from J, leaving 6 bases between them. The CDR3 extends over 11 amino acids. Germline CDR1 MGHDK, CDR2 SYGVNS. The chain's CDR3 is CASSEYQGQYF. DNA of the CDR3: TGTGCCAGCAGTGAATACCAGGGGCAGTACTTC.

The table lists this clone with a few counts. This chain connects TRBV7-9 to TRBJ2-3; D not resolved. Trimming removed 4 bases at V and 0 bases at J, with 20 bases between. This CDR3 comprises 18 residues. Germline V gives CDR1 SEHNR, CDR2 FQNEAQ (reference sequence). Written as DNA, the CDR3 is TGTGCCAGCAGCTCACCCACTTGGCGGAACCCTAGCACAGATACGCAGTATTTT. It codes for CASSSPTWRNPSTDTQYF.

This sequence joins TRBV5-6 and TRBJ2-2; 7 nucleotides align to TRBD1. CDR1 and CDR2 from the germline V gene are SGHDT and YYEEEE. The junction had 4 bases not matched to a gene; V was cut back by 2 bases and J by 3 bases. This CDR3 comprises 15 residues. The CDR3 loop reads CASSLTGADTGELFF. Written as DNA, the CDR3 is TGTGCCAGCAGCTTAACAGGGGCCGACACCGGGGAGCTGTTTTTT.

The chain combines TRBV6-1 with TRBJ2-2; 8 positions agree with TRBD2. Trimming took 0 bases from V and 5 from J; bases not matched to a gene: 5. This CDR3 is built from 16 residues. Looked up from germline, CDR1 is MNHNS and CDR2 is SASEGT. The CDR3, as DNA: TGTGCCAGCAGTGAAGCTGGCGGGAGGCGTACCGGGGAGCTGTTTTTT. It codes for CASSEAGGRRTGELFF.

In this sample, this clone turned up a few times. The chain employs TRBV28 and TRBJ2-3, with D uncertain. The germline V and J ends were trimmed by 5 bases and 4 bases, with 4 bases remaining between them. The CDR3 loop spans 11 amino acids. Germline V gene lookup returns CDR1 MDHEN and CDR2 SYDVKM. This CDR3 reads CASSVPDTQYF. As DNA, the CDR3 is TGTGCCAGCAGTGTTCCAGATACGCAGTATTTT.

This clone came up a few times. For the CDR3, the DNA is TGTGCCACCACCGGGATAGGCACAGATACGCAGTATTTT. Its protein is CATTGIGTDTQYF. This sequence joins TRBV10-3 and TRBJ2-3; D is possibly TRBD2 (5 bases). V lost 10 bases and J 1 base, leaving 12 bases between the germline ends. This CDR3 contains 13 residues. Germline-derived CDR1 and CDR2 are ENHRY and SYGVKD.

V is TRBV27 and J is TRBJ2-1; TRBD2 agrees at 11 bases. This CDR3 has 17 residues. The trim removed 5 bases at V and 6 bases at J, leaving 12 bases unmatched. Germline V gene sequence: CDR1 MNHEY, CDR2 SMNVEV (reference sequence). The CDR3 DNA follows: TGTGCCAGCAGTCCGGGGGTAGCGGGAGGGTTCACCAATGAGCAGTTCTTC. It encodes CASSPGVAGGFTNEQFF.

This clone was counted a few times. This sample also contains other DNA sequences that code for the same CDR3. The rearrangement uses TRBV7-9 and TRBJ2-5; D is possibly TRBD1 (5 bases). V lost 5 bases and J lost 5, with 15 bases in between. CDR3 length: 14 amino acids. Germline values: CDR1 SEHNR, CDR2 FQNEAQ (reference sequence). The CDR3 nucleotides read TGTGCCAGCAGCCCCTCGTCAGGGCGGGAGACCCAGTACTTC. It translates to CASSPSSGRETQYF.

To note about this clone: Other DNA sequences from this sample encode an identical CDR3 as well. The rearrangement links TRBV18 to TRBJ1-5; D unclear. This CDR3 is 13 amino acids long. V lost 3 bases, J lost 4 bases, and 7 bases lay in between. The germline V gene has CDR1 KGHSH and CDR2 LQKENI. CDR3 in DNA: TGTGCCAGCTCACCTGGGGAGAATCAGCCCCAGCATTTT. Amino acid sequence: CASSPGENQPQHF.

In this sample, this clone turned up a few times. The chain is built from TRBV11-2 and TRBJ2-2, with TRBD2 matching 10 bases. CDR3 length equals 15 residues. Germline lookup yields CDR1 SGHAT and CDR2 FQNNGV. The V segment lost 5 bases and the J segment 6 bases; nucleotides outside the gene matches: 6. The CDR3 region has the DNA TGTGCCAGCAGCAGGGCTAGCGGGAGCTCCGGGGAGCTGTTTTTT. It specifies CASSRASGSSGELFF.

In its sample, this clone was seen a few times. The CDR3 nucleotides read TGTGCCAGCGCACGGGGGACACCCTACGAGCAGTACTTC. The encoded protein is CASARGTPYEQYF. The chain is built from TRBV19 and TRBJ2-7; D tentatively fits TRBD1 or TRBD2 (6 bases each). The ends were cut back, 9 bases at V and 2 bases at J, with 14 bases in the middle. Germline CDR1 and CDR2: LNHDA and SQIVND (reference sequence). The CDR3 contains 13 residues.

This clone was counted a few times. This rearrangement joins TRBV5-6 to TRBJ1-1; the D is unclear. V dropped 4 bases and J dropped 1 base, with 8 bases sitting between them. Germline V lookup: CDR1 SGHDT, CDR2 YYEEEE. The CDR3 is 13 amino acids. CDR3 residues: CASSKQRNTEAFF. In DNA, the CDR3 is TGTGCCAGCAGCAAACAGAGGAACACTGAAGCTTTCTTT.

The chain has TRBV6-6 and TRBJ2-7; D is perhaps TRBD1 or TRBD2 (5 bases each). This CDR3 comprises 15 residues. V was cut by 6 bases and J by 1 base, with 16 bases left in between. Germline CDR1 is MNHNY and CDR2 is SVGAGI (reference sequence). CDR3 amino acids: CASRTRGRASYEQYF. The DNA for the CDR3 is TGTGCCAGCAGAACCCGGGGCAGAGCTTCCTACGAGCAGTACTTC.

This clone showed up just a few times. Here the CDR3 DNA reads TGTGCCAGCAGCCATATCTACGAGCAGTACTTC. Translated: CASSHIYEQYF. V usage is TRBV28 and J usage is TRBJ2-7; D unresolved. This CDR3 contains 11 residues. Trimming stripped 6 bases from V and 3 bases from J, with 6 bases between. Germline CDR1 and CDR2: MDHEN and SYDVKM.

The table lists this clone with a few counts. The chain links TRBV7-8 to TRBJ1-5; no firm D call. Trimming shortened V by 1 base and J by 0 bases, and 7 bases separated the two germline ends. The CDR3 loop spans 15 amino acids. Germline V CDR1 and CDR2: SGHVS, FQNEAQ. The CDR3: CASSLVGLSNQPQHF. In nucleotides, the CDR3 is TGTGCCAGCAGCTTAGTAGGTCTTAGCAATCAGCCCCAGCATTTT. The full variable domain, its missing parts supplied by reference TRBV7-8 and TRBJ1-5, is GAGVSQSPRYKVAKRGQDVALRCDPISGHVSLFWYQQALGQGPEFLTYFQNEAQLDKSGLPSDRFFAERPEGSVSTLKIQRTQQEDSAVYLCASSLVGLSNQPQHFGDGTRLSIL.

Only a few counts were recorded for this clone. The chain has TRBV29-1 and TRBJ2-1; D ambiguous. The germline gives CDR1 SQVTM, CDR2 ANQGSEA. The CDR3 is made up of 15 amino acids. Trimming took off 0 bases at V and 5 bases at J, with 14 bases between the two ends. CDR3 sequence: CSVEDLGGRNNEQFF. In DNA, the CDR3 is TGCAGCGTTGAAGATCTTGGCGGCAGAAACAATGAGCAGTTCTTC.

This clone was counted only a few times. V usage is TRBV25-1 and J usage is TRBJ2-3, with 7 bases matching TRBD2. CDR3 size: 15 residues. The V segment lost 7 bases and the J segment 1 base; nucleotides outside the gene matches: 8. The germline V gene encodes CDR1 MGHDK and CDR2 SYGVNS. The CDR3 nucleotides read TGTGCCAGCACCCCCGGCCTAGCGGGCACAGATACGCAGTATTTT. This sequence encodes CASTPGLAGTDTQYF.